This T cell receptor (beta chain) stems from a study of beta chain features in type 1 diabetes. This clone was detected a few times. Sequenced material consisted of expressed TCRB transcripts (all of the isolated RNA was reverse transcribed). Clones were sequenced by immunoSEQ multiplex PCR, and TCRdb holds only the in-frame ones, with some missing. The sample consists of under 350,000 clones, 8% of them appearing once. The CDR3 sequence is 14 residues long. The V gene lost 4 bases and the J gene lost 0 bases, with 12 bases spanning the gap. Germline loops: CDR1 SQVTM, CDR2 ANQGSEA. The chain couples TRBV29-1 to TRBJ1-1; D unresolved. The clonotype comes from a woman aged 18-35 years in good health. Sequences were obtained from central memory CD4+ T cells from blood. CDR3 amino acids: CSVAFGYMNTEAFF. Here the CDR3 DNA reads TGCAGCGTTGCGTTTGGGTACATGAACACTGAAGCTTTCTTT.